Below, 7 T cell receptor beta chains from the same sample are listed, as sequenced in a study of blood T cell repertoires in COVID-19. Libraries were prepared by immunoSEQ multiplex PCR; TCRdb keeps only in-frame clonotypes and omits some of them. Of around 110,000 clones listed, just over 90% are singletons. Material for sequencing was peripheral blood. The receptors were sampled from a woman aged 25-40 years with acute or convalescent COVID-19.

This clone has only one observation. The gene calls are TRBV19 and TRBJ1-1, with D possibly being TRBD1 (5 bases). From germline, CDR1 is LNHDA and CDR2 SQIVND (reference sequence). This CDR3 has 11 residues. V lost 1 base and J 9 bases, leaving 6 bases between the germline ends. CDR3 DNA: TGTGCCAGTAGTATAGCAGGGAAAGCTTTCTTT. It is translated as CASSIAGKAFF. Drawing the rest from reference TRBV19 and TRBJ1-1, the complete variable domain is DGGITQSPKYLFRKEGQNVTLSCEQNLNHDAMYWYRQDPGQGLRLIYYSQIVNDFQKGDIAEGYSVSREKKESFPLTVTSAQKNPTAFYLCASSIAGKAFFGQGTRLTVV.

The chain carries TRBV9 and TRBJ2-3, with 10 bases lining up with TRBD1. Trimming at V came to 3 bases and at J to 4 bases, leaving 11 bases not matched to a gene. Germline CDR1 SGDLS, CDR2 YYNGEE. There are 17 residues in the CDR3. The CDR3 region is CASSASLTGGISDTQYF. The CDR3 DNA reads TGTGCCAGCAGCGCTTCCTTGACAGGGGGCATATCAGATACGCAGTATTTT.

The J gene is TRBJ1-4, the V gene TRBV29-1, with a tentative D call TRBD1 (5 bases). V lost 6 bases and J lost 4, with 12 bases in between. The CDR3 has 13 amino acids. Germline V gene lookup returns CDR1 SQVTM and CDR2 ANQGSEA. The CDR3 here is CSVQGGLNEKLFF. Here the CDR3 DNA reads TGCAGCGTCCAGGGAGGTCTTAATGAAAAACTGTTTTTT.

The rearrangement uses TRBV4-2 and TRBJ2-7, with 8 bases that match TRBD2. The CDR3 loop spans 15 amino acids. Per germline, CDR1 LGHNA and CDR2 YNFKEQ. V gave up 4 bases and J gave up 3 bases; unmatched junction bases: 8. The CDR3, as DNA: TGTGCCAGCAGCCCAGAGGCGGGGGGACTCTACGAGCAGTACTTC. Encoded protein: CASSPEAGGLYEQYF.

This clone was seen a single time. The CDR3 spells CASNKEFGTGTYNEQFF. CDR3 in DNA: TGTGCCAGCAACAAGGAGTTCGGGACAGGGACCTACAATGAGCAGTTCTTC. The chain links TRBV28 to TRBJ2-1; 9 bases agree with TRBD1. The CDR3 loop spans 17 amino acids. CDR1 MDHEN and CDR2 SYDVKM come from the germline V gene. V trimming: 7 bases; J trimming: 2 bases; junction bases outside the gene matches: 12.

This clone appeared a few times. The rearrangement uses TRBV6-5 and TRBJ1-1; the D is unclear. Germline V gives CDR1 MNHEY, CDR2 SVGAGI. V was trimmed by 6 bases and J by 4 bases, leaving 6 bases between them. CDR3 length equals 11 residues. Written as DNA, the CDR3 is TGTGCCAGCAGGCCCAGCACTGAAGCTTTCTTT. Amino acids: CASRPSTEAFF.

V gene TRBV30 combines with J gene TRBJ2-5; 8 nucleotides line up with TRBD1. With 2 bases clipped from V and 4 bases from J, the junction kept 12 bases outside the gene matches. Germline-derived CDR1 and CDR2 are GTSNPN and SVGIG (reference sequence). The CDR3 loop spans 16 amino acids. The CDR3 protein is CAWSSWVARGRETQYF. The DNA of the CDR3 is TGTGCCTGGAGTTCTTGGGTGGCCAGGGGGCGAGAGACCCAGTACTTC.